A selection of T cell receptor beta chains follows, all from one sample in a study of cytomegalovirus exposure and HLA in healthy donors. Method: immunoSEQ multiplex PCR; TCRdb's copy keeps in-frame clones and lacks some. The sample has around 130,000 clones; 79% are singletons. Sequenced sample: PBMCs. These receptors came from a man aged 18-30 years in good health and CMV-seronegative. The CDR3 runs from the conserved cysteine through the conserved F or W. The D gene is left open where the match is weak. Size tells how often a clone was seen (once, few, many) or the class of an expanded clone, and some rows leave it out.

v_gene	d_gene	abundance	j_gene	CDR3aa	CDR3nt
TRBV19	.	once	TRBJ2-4	CASSIRTRHVAKNIQYF	TGTGCCAGTAGTATAAGAACCAGGCATGTAGCCAAAAACATTCAGTACTTC
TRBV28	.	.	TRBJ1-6	CASSLNSGMGSPLHF	TGTGCCAGCAGTTTAAATTCAGGGATGGGTTCACCCCTCCACTTT
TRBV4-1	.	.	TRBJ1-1	CASSQPLRNTEAFF	TGCGCCAGCAGCCAACCCCTTAGGAACACTGAAGCTTTCTTT
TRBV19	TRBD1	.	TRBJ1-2	CASRGTGGNIHGHTF	TGTGCCAGTAGAGGGACAGGGGGCAATATACATGGCCACACCTTC
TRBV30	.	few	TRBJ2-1	CAWMASQAEQFF	TGTGCCTGGATGGCTAGCCAGGCTGAGCAGTTCTTC
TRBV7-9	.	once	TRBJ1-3	CASSPGSSSSGNTIYF	TGTGCCAGCAGCCCGGGGTCGAGTTCTTCTGGAAACACCATATATTTT
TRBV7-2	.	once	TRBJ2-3	CASTMLTPGGTDTQYF	TGTGCCAGCACCATGCTGACCCCGGGAGGCACAGATACGCAGTATTTT
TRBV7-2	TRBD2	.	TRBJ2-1	CASSLDPPGLAGKGKQFF	TGTGCCAGCAGCTTAGACCCCCCGGGACTAGCGGGGAAAGGCAAGCAGTTCTTC
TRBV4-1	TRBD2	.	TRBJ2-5	CASSQPGTRHF	TGCGCCAGCAGCCAACCCGGGACTAGACACTTC
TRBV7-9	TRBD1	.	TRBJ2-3	CASSHEPGQFLDTQYF	TGTGCCAGCAGTCACGAACCGGGACAGTTCTTAGATACGCAGTATTTT
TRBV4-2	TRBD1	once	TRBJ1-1	CASSHLRQGENGGAFF	TGTGCCAGCAGCCACCTGAGACAGGGGGAAAACGGCGGAGCTTTCTTT
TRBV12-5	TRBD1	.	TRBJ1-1	CASGPGQGSTEAFF	TGTGCTAGTGGTCCGGGACAGGGGTCTACTGAAGCTTTCTTT
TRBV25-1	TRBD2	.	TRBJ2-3	CASSEGLAVSTDTQYF	TGTGCCAGCAGTGAGGGACTAGCGGTGAGCACAGATACGCAGTATTTT
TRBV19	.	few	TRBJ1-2	CASSRAGYGYTF	TGTGCCAGTAGTCGCGCGGGCTATGGCTACACCTTC
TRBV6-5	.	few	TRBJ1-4	CASSDTGPPGKLFF	TGTGCCAGCAGCGACACAGGTCCCCCTGGGAAACTGTTTTTT
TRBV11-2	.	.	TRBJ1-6	CASSPRGRDPYNSPLHF	TGTGCCAGCAGCCCGCGAGGGAGGGATCCTTATAATTCACCCCTCCACTTT
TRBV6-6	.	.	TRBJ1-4	CASNLDRLTNEKLFF	TGTGCCAGCAACCTAGACAGGCTAACTAATGAAAAACTGTTTTTT
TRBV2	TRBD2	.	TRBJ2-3	CASMLTAGTSGSYDTDTQYF	TGTGCCAGCATGCTTACGGCCGGGACTAGCGGGAGTTATGACACAGATACGCAGTATTTT
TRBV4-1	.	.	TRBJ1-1	CASSLKWGVEAFF	TGCGCCAGCAGCTTAAAATGGGGAGTTGAAGCTTTCTTT
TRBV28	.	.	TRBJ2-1	CASNLGGAANEQFF	TGTGCCAGCAACCTAGGGGGGGCAGCCAATGAGCAGTTCTTC
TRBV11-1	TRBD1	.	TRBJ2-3	CASSFRGGEITDTQYF	TGTGCCAGCAGCTTTCGAGGGGGCGAAATCACAGATACGCAGTATTTT
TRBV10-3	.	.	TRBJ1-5	CAISDRQDSNQPQHF	TGTGCCATCAGTGATCGACAGGATAGCAATCAGCCCCAGCATTTT
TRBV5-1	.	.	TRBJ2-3	CASSLGLVAGTDTQYF	TGCGCCAGCAGCTTGGGGCTAGTAGCAGGCACAGATACGCAGTATTTT
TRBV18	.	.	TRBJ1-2	CASSPRETYGYTF	TGTGCCAGCTCACCGCGGGAGACCTATGGCTACACCTTC
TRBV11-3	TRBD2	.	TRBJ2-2	CASSSRDYNTGELFF	TGTGCCAGCAGCTCCCGGGACTACAACACCGGGGAGCTGTTTTTT
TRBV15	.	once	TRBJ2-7	CATSRDWRSSYEQYF	TGTGCCACCAGCAGAGATTGGCGGTCCTCCTACGAGCAGTACTTC
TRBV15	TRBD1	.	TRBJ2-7	CATSAGGHYEQYF	TGTGCCACCAGCGCAGGGGGACATTACGAGCAGTACTTC
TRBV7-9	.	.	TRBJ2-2	CASSVSGFYTGELFF	TGTGCCAGCAGCGTGAGCGGGTTTTACACCGGGGAGCTGTTTTTT
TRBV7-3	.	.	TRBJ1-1	CASSLSGVTEAFF	TGTGCCAGCAGCTTATCGGGAGTCACTGAAGCTTTCTTT
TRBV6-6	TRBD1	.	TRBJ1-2	CASTGQGYYGYTF	TGTGCCAGCACCGGACAGGGGTATTATGGCTACACCTTC
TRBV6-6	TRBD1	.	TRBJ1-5	CASSLTGGTGQPQHF	TGTGCCAGCAGTTTGACAGGGGGAACTGGACAGCCCCAGCATTTT
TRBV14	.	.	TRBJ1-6	CASSQVRGKAPLHF	TGTGCCAGCAGCCAAGTTAGGGGGAAGGCACCCCTCCACTTT
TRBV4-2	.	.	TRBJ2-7	CASSQVGAYEQYF	TGTGCCAGCAGCCAAGTAGGAGCCTACGAGCAGTACTTC
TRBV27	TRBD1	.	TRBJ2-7	CASSPQGQGAHEQYF	TGTGCCAGCAGTCCGCAGGGACAGGGGGCCCACGAGCAGTACTTC
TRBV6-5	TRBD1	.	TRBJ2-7	CASSRTGASYGQYF	TGTGCCAGCAGCCGGACAGGGGCCTCCTACGGGCAGTACTTC
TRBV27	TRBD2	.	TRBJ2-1	CASSGTSGAYNEQFF	TGTGCCAGCAGCGGGACTAGCGGAGCCTACAATGAGCAGTTCTTC
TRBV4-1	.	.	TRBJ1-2	CASSLDPRQGGFGYTF	TGCGCCAGCAGCCTTGATCCAAGGCAGGGAGGTTTTGGCTACACCTTC
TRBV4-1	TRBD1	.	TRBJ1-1	CASSRGQGPHTEAFF	TGCGCCAGCAGCCGAGGACAGGGACCTCACACTGAAGCTTTCTTT
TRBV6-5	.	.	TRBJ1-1	CASSYGLGTEAFF	TGTGCCAGCAGTTACGGCCTAGGCACTGAAGCTTTCTTT
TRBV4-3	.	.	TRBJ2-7	CASSQDAGKAYSSYEQYF	TGCGCCAGCAGCCAAGATGCCGGGAAGGCTTATAGCTCCTACGAGCAGTACTTC
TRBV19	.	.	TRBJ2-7	CASSPAGVDEDYEQYF	TGTGCCAGTAGTCCCGCGGGTGTCGACGAAGACTACGAGCAGTACTTC
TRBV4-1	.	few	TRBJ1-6	CASSQDGSQGGSPLHF	TGCGCCAGCAGCCAAGATGGTAGCCAGGGTGGTTCACCCCTCCACTTT
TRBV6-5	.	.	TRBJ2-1	CASSPELLSNEQFF	TGTGCCAGCAGTCCCGAATTACTGAGCAATGAGCAGTTCTTC
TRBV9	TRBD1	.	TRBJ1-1	CASSITGDGLNTEAFF	TGTGCCAGCAGCATCACAGGGGACGGGCTGAACACTGAAGCTTTCTTT
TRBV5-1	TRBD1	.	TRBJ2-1	CASSFSGQGNVDEQFF	TGCGCCAGCAGCTTCTCGGGACAGGGGAATGTCGATGAGCAGTTCTTC
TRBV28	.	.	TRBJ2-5	CASSLGPSKSQETQYF	TGTGCCAGCAGTTTAGGCCCGTCAAAATCACAAGAGACCCAGTACTTC
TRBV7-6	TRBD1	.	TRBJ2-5	CASSFSRDSLSGTQYF	TGTGCCAGCAGCTTTTCAAGGGACAGCTTATCGGGGACCCAGTACTTC
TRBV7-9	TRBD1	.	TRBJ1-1	CASSFLRQGQGGTEAFF	TGTGCCAGCAGCTTCCTAAGACAGGGGCAGGGGGGGACTGAAGCTTTCTTT
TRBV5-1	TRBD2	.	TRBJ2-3	CASSLLIPSGSTDTQYF	TGCGCCAGCAGCTTGCTAATCCCTAGCGGGAGCACAGATACGCAGTATTTT
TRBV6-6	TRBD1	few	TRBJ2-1	CASTWGQRLWDEQFF	TGTGCCAGCACCTGGGGACAGCGTCTCTGGGATGAGCAGTTCTTC
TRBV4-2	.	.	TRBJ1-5	CASSYLGGAGGNQPQHF	TGTGCCAGCAGCTACTTGGGGGGCGCGGGGGGCAATCAGCCCCAGCATTTT
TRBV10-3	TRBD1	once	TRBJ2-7	CAISDPGQGAREQYF	TGTGCCATCAGTGACCCGGGACAGGGGGCGCGAGAGCAGTACTTC